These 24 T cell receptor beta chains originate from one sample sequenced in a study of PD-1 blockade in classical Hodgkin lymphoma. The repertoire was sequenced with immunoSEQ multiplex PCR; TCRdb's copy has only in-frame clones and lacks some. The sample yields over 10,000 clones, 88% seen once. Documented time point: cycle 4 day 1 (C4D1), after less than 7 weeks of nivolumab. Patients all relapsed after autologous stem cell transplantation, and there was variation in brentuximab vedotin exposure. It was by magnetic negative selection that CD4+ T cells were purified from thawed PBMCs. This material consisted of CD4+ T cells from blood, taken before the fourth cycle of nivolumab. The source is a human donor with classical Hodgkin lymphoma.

This CDR3 is CASSEAGHVGNQPQHF. CDR3 DNA sequence: TGTGCCAGCAGTGAAGCGGGCCATGTCGGCAATCAGCCCCAGCATTTT. V and J are TRBV6-1 and TRBJ1-5, with D hard to call. Between the trimmed V and J ends, which lost 0 bases and 2 bases, there was a span of 11 bases. The CDR3 runs 16 residues. Germline loops: CDR1 MNHNS, CDR2 SASEGT.

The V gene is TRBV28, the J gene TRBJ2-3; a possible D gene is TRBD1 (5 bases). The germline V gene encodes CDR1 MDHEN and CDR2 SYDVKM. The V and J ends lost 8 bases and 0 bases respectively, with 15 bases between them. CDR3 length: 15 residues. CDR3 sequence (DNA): TGTGCCAGCTCGCGACCAGGGTCTAGCACAGATACGCAGTATTTT. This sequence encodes CASSRPGSSTDTQYF.

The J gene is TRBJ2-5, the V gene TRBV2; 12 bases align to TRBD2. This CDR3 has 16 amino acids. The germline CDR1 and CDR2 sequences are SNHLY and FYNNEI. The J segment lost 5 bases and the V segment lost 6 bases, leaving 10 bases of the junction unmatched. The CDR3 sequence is CASRRDLAGGRETQYF. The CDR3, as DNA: TGTGCCAGCAGGAGAGACCTAGCGGGGGGGCGGGAGACCCAGTACTTC. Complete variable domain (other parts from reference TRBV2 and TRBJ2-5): EPEVTQTPSHQVTQMGQEVILRCVPISNHLYFYWYRQILGQKVEFLVSFYNNEISEKSEIFDDQFSVERPDGSNFTLKIRSTKLEDSAMYFCASRRDLAGGRETQYFGPGTRLLVL.

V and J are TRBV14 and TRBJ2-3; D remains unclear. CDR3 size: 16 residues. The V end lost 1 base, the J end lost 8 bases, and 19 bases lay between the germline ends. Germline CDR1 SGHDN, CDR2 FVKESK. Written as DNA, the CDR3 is TGTGCCAGCAGCCAAGGATCCCGACACGTCTTAGGTACGCAGTATTTT. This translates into CASSQGSRHVLGTQYF.

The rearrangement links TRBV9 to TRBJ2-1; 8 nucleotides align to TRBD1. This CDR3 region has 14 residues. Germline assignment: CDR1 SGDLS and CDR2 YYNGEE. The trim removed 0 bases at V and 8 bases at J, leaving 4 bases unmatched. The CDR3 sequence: CASSVVGQGYEQFF. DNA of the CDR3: TGTGCCAGCAGCGTAGTAGGACAGGGCTATGAGCAGTTCTTC.

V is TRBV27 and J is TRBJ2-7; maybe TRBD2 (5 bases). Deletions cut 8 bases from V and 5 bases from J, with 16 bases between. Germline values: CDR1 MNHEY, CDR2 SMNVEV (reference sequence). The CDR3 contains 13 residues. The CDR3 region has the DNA TGTGCCAGCGGCTTCCGGGGTTCCGACGAGCAGTACTTC. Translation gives CASGFRGSDEQYF.

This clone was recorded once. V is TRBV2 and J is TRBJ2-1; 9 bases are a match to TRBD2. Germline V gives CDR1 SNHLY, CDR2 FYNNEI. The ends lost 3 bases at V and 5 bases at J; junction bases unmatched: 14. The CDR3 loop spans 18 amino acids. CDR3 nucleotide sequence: TGTGCCAGCAGTGACGGGGGGCCGTCACTAGCGGGTGACAATGAGCAGTTCTTC. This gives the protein CASSDGGPSLAGDNEQFF.

The CDR3: CASSPLGGPQETQYF. Written as DNA, the CDR3 is TGTGCCAGCAGTCCCCTCGGGGGGCCCCAAGAGACCCAGTACTTC. This rearrangement joins TRBV28 to TRBJ2-5, with a weak D call TRBD2 (7 bases). Trimming cost V 5 bases and J 1 base, with 14 bases left between them. The CDR3 is made up of 15 amino acids. CDR1 is MDHEN and CDR2 is SYDVKM in the germline V gene.

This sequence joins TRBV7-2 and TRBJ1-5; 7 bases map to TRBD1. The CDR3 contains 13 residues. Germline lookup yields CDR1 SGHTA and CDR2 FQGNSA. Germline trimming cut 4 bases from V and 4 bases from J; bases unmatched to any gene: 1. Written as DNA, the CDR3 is TGTGCCAGCAGCTACAGGGGTAATCAGCCCCAGCATTTT. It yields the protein CASSYRGNQPQHF.

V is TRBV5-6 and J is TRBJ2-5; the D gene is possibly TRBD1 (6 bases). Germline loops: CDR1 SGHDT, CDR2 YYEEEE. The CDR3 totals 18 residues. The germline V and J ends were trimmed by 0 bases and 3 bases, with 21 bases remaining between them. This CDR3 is CASSLAWGPGGQEETQYF. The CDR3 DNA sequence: TGTGCCAGCAGCTTGGCCTGGGGGCCGGGTGGGCAAGAAGAGACCCAGTACTTC.

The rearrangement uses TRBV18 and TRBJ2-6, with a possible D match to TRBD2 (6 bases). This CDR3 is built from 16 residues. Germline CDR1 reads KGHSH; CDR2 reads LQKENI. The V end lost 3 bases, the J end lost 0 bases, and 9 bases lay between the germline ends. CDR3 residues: CASSPGGSSGANVLTF. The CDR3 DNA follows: TGTGCCAGCTCACCGGGGGGTTCCTCTGGGGCCAACGTCCTGACTTTC. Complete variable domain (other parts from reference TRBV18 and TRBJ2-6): NAGVMQNPRHLVRRRGQEARLRCSPMKGHSHVYWYRQLPEEGLKFMVYLQKENIIDESGMPKERFSAEFPKEGPSILRIQQVVRGDSAAYFCASSPGGSSGANVLTFGAGSRLTVL.

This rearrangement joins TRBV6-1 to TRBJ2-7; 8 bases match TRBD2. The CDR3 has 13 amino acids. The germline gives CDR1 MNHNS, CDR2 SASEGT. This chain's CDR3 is CVSGEGWTYEQYF. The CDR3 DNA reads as TGTGTTAGCGGGGAGGGGTGGACCTACGAGCAGTACTTC.

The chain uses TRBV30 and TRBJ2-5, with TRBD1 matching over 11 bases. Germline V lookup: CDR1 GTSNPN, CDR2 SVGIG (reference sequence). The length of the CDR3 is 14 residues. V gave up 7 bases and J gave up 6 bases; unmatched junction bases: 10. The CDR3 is CASTGQGELQTQYF. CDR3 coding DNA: TGTGCCTCCACGGGACAGGGGGAATTACAGACCCAGTACTTC.

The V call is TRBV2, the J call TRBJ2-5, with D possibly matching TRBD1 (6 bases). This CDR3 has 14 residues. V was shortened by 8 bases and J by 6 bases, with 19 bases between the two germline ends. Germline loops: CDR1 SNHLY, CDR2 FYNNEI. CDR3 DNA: TGTGCCAGCGGGGAACAGGGCAGGGGACAGACCCAGTACTTC. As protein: CASGEQGRGQTQYF.

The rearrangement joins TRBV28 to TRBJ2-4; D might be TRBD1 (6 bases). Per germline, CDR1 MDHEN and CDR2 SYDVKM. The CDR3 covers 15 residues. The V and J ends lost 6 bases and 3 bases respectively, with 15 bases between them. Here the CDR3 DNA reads TGTGCCAGCAGGGAAAGGGGGTTAGGCAAAAACATTCAGTACTTC. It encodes CASRERGLGKNIQYF.

CDR3 sequence (DNA): TGCGCCAGCAGCTCCCTCCGGACAGGGGGCACAGATACGCAGTATTTT. Translation gives CASSSLRTGGTDTQYF. The chain has TRBV5-1 and TRBJ2-3; 9 positions match TRBD1. The germline V gene has CDR1 SGHRS and CDR2 YFSETQ. The CDR3 extends over 16 amino acids. The V segment lost 3 bases and the J segment 1 base; nucleotides outside the gene matches: 6.

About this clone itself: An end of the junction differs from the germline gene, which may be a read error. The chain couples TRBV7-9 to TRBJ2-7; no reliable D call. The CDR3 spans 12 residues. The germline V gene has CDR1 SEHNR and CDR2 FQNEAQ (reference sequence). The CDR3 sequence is CASSRRGSSYHF. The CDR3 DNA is TGTGCCAGCAGCAGGCGTGGGTCTTCATATCACTTC.

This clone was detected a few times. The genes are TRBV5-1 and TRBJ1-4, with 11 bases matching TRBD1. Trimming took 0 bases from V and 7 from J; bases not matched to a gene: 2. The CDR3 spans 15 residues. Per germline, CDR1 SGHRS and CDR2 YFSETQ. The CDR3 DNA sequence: TGCGCCAGCAGCTTGGCGGGGACAGGGGGTGAAAAACTGTTTTTT. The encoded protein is CASSLAGTGGEKLFF.

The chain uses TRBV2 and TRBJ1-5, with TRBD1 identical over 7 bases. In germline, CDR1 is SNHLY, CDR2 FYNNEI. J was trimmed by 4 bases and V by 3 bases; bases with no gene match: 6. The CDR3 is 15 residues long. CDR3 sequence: CASSDVGGRNQPQHF. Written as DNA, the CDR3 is TGTGCCAGCAGTGATGTAGGGGGCCGGAATCAGCCCCAGCATTTT. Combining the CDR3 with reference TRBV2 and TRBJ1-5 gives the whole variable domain EPEVTQTPSHQVTQMGQEVILRCVPISNHLYFYWYRQILGQKVEFLVSFYNNEISEKSEIFDDQFSVERPDGSNFTLKIRSTKLEDSAMYFCASSDVGGRNQPQHFGDGTRLSIL.

CDR3 DNA: TGTGCCAGCTCACCGACAGGGGGAAATGAAAAACTGTTTTTT. The encoded protein is CASSPTGGNEKLFF. V usage is TRBV18 and J usage is TRBJ1-4; TRBD1 matches at 9 bases. The CDR3 has 14 residues. Germline-derived CDR1 and CDR2 are KGHSH and LQKENI. Germline trimming cut 3 bases from V and 5 bases from J; bases unmatched to any gene: 1. The full variable domain, completed using reference TRBV18 and TRBJ1-4, is NAGVMQNPRHLVRRRGQEARLRCSPMKGHSHVYWYRQLPEEGLKFMVYLQKENIIDESGMPKERFSAEFPKEGPSILRIQQVVRGDSAAYFCASSPTGGNEKLFFGSGTQLSVL.

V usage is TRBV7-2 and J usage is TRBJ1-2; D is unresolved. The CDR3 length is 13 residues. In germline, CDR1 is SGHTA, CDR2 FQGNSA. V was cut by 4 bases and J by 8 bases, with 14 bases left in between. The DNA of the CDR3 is TGTGCCAGCAGCTCTTGGACGAGCTCAGGCTACACCTTC. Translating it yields CASSSWTSSGYTF.

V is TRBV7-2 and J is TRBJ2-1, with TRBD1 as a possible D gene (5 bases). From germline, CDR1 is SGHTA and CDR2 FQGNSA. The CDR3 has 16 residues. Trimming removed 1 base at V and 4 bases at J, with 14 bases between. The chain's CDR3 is CASSLEHRFLYNEQFF. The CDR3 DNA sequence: TGTGCCAGCAGCTTAGAACACAGGTTTCTATACAATGAGCAGTTCTTC.

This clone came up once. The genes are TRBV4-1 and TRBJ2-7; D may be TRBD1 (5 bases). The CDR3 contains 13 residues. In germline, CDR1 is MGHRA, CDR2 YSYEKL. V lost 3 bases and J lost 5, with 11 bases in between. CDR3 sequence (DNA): TGCGCCAGCAGCCAGCTTAGGGGCGACGAGCAGTACTTC. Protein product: CASSQLRGDEQYF.

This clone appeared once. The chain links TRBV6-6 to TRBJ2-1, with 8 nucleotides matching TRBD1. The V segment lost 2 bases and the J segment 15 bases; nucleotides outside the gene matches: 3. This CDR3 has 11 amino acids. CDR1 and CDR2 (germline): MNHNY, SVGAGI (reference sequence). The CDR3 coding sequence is TGTGCCAGCAGTTACGGGACAGGAACGTTCTTC. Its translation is CASSYGTGTFF.